The 22 T cell receptor beta chains below were found in one sample sequenced in a study of blood T cells in healthy people across ages. Through a sample-barcoded 5' primer and a J-beta primer mix, a second PCR was run for about 6 to 12 cycles. From the 5' RACE reads, TCRdb called clonotypes with MiXCR, one entry per CDR3 protein. This table has some 690,000 distinct CDR3 sequences, around a fifth appearing once. Sequencing was carried out using blood. Receptor source: a man between 65 and 85 years old in good health.

The chain combines TRBV3-1 with TRBJ1-2; no clear D. Germline assignment: CDR1 LGHDT and CDR2 YNNKEL (reference sequence). The CDR3 totals 14 residues. V lost 0 bases and J 4 bases, leaving 9 bases between the germline ends. The CDR3, as DNA: TGTGCCAGCAGCCAAGAGCTTAGTACCTATGGCTACACCTTC. Translation gives CASSQELSTYGYTF.

In its sample, this clonotype was seen a few times. The rearrangement links TRBV5-1 to TRBJ1-4, with a weak D call TRBD1 (5 bases). This CDR3 spans 17 amino acids. Germline V gives CDR1 SGHRS, CDR2 YFSETQ. V was clipped by 2 bases and J by 0 bases, with 14 bases between them. The CDR3 nucleotides are TGCGCCAGCAGCTTCCAACCGTCGACAGCAACTAATGAAAAACTGTTTTTT. It translates to CASSFQPSTATNEKLFF.

This clonotype was observed at least ten times. V usage is TRBV12-3 or TRBV12-4 and J usage is TRBJ1-1, with D maybe TRBD1 (6 bases). Trimming removed 7 bases at V and 4 bases at J, with 10 bases between. The CDR3 length is 12 residues. DNA of the CDR3: TGTGCCAGCACCGGACAGCGCACTGAAGCTTTCTTT. Translating it yields CASTGQRTEAFF.

V gene TRBV12-3 or TRBV12-4 combines with J gene TRBJ2-3, with 9 bases that match TRBD1. Trimming removed 6 bases from V and 8 bases from J; junction bases left unmatched: 12. The CDR3 covers 15 residues. CDR3 in amino acids: CASSSGTGSVATQYF. The CDR3, as DNA: TGTGCCAGCAGCTCCGGGACAGGGTCCGTGGCTACGCAGTATTTT.

CDR3: CAISPGQGVFANYGYTF. For the CDR3, the DNA is TGTGCCATCAGCCCGGGACAGGGGGTTTTCGCTAACTATGGCTACACCTTC. The V gene is TRBV10-3, the J gene TRBJ1-2, with 11 positions matching TRBD1. The V gene end was trimmed by 6 bases and the J gene end by 0 bases; junction bases not matched to a gene: 9. The CDR3 extends over 17 amino acids. The germline V gene encodes CDR1 ENHRY and CDR2 SYGVKD.

This clonotype was detected many times. This chain uses TRBV20-1 with TRBJ1-1; possibly TRBD1 for D (6 bases). Per germline, CDR1 DFQATT and CDR2 SNEGSKA (reference sequence). The CDR3 sequence is 15 residues long. V was trimmed by 0 bases and J by 4 bases, leaving 15 bases between them. The CDR3 DNA reads TGCAGTGCTAGAGACTCGACAGGAAGTCGCACTGAAGCTTTCTTT. Its translation is CSARDSTGSRTEAFF.

This chain joins TRBV20-1 and TRBJ2-1, with TRBD1 matching 10 bases. The DNA end favors TRBJ2-7, so the J call may be wrong. The V gene's germline CDR1 is DFQATT and CDR2 SNEGSKA (reference sequence). The CDR3 loop spans 16 amino acids. The DNA for the CDR3 is TGCAGTGCTAGATACACGGGACAGGGGAGATCCTACGAGCAGTACTTC. Amino acid sequence: CSARYTGQGRSYEQYF.

This clonotype has a handful of counts. The rearrangement joins TRBV15 to TRBJ2-1; 10 nucleotides match TRBD2. The CDR3 sequence is 16 residues long. In germline, CDR1 is LNHNV, CDR2 YYDKDF (reference sequence). V lost 1 base, J lost 4 bases, and 4 bases stayed unmatched. CDR3 in DNA: TGTGCCACCAGCAGAGCTCTAGCGGGGGCGTACAATGAGCAGTTCTTC. Residues: CATSRALAGAYNEQFF.

This clonotype was picked up a small number of times. The CDR3 protein is CASDHGLSGANVLTF. In nucleotides, the CDR3 is TGTGCCAGCGACCACGGACTCTCTGGGGCCAACGTCCTGACTTTC. J is TRBJ2-6 and V is TRBV7-9; weak D call: TRBD2 (5 bases). With 8 bases removed from V and 0 bases from J, the gap between germline ends came to 11 bases. Germline V lookup: CDR1 SEHNR, CDR2 FQNEAQ (reference sequence). This CDR3 comprises 15 residues.

This clonotype occurred a few times. This chain links TRBV6-6 with TRBJ1-2; D is possibly TRBD1 (6 bases). The V end was cut by 6 bases, the J end by 7 bases, with 12 bases between. This CDR3 comprises 12 residues. CDR1 and CDR2 from the germline V gene are MNHNY and SVGAGI (reference sequence). The CDR3 is CASSQMGAGYTF. The CDR3 DNA is TGTGCCAGCAGCCAAATGGGGGCTGGCTACACCTTC.

This clonotype has a handful of counts. The rearrangement joins TRBV4-3 to TRBJ1-2; 7 bases line up with TRBD1. The CDR3 has 16 residues. Germline V gene data show CDR1 as LGHNA and CDR2 as YSLEER. The ends lost 4 bases at V and 8 bases at J; junction bases unmatched: 16. The CDR3 DNA follows: TGCGCCAGCAGCCCCTCAATGACAGGGTGGGTTGAAGGCTACACCTTC. It encodes CASSPSMTGWVEGYTF.

A few counts support this clonotype. This CDR3 reads CASSFWDQFYEQYF. The DNA for the CDR3 is TGTGCCAGCAGTTTTTGGGACCAATTCTACGAGCAGTACTTC. V is TRBV12-3 or TRBV12-4 and J is TRBJ2-7; TRBD1 or TRBD2 may be the D gene (5 bases each). The CDR3 has 14 residues. Trimming removed 3 bases from V and 3 bases from J, with 12 bases in between.

The chain combines TRBV6-2 or TRBV6-3 with TRBJ1-5; TRBD1 agrees at 10 bases. V was clipped by 5 bases and J by 8 bases; unmatched bases: 9. Germline-derived CDR1 and CDR2 are MNHEY and SVGEGT. CDR3 length: 15 amino acids. The DNA of the CDR3 is TGTGCCAGCAGTCACGCCCCCGGGACAGGGGAGCCCCAGCATTTT. It is translated as CASSHAPGTGEPQHF.

V gene TRBV12-3 or TRBV12-4 combines with J gene TRBJ1-1; no clear D gene. V gave up 5 bases and J gave up 1 base, with 11 bases separating them. This CDR3 contains 14 residues. The CDR3 reads CASSTDWGNTEAFF. DNA of the CDR3: TGTGCCAGCAGTACGGACTGGGGGAACACTGAAGCTTTCTTT.

This clonotype was seen a handful of times. V gene TRBV7-6 combines with J gene TRBJ1-1, with a tentative D call TRBD1 (5 bases). Per germline, CDR1 SGHVS and CDR2 FNYEAQ. CDR3 length equals 16 residues. V was shortened by 4 bases and J by 1 base, with 16 bases between the two germline ends. The CDR3 is CASSSNLGGANTEAFF. The CDR3, as DNA: TGTGCCAGCAGCTCAAACCTGGGGGGAGCGAACACTGAAGCTTTCTTT.

The chain employs TRBV20-1 and TRBJ2-5, with 7 bases matching TRBD2. The germline V gene encodes CDR1 DFQATT and CDR2 SNEGSKA (reference sequence). V trimming: 2 bases; J trimming: 0 bases; junction bases outside the gene matches: 9. CDR3 size: 16 residues. The DNA of the CDR3 is TGCAGTGCTAGAAATCTAGCGGTCATTTACCAAGAGACCCAGTACTTC. Residues: CSARNLAVIYQETQYF.

The CDR3 nucleotides read TGCGCCAGCAGCTTCAGGGGCGGCGATGAAAAACTGTTTTTT. This translates into CASSFRGGDEKLFF. The rearrangement uses TRBV5-1 and TRBJ1-4, with D maybe TRBD1 (6 bases). Germline V gives CDR1 SGHRS, CDR2 YFSETQ. Trimming pared 2 bases from V and 6 bases from J, leaving 11 bases between. CDR3 size: 14 residues.

The V and J genes are TRBV5-1 and TRBJ1-1; D not certain. This CDR3 spans 15 amino acids. V was cut by 4 bases and J by 5 bases, with 18 bases left in between. Germline V gene sequence: CDR1 SGHRS, CDR2 YFSETQ. This chain's CDR3 is CASSTTGNSGTEAFF. CDR3 in DNA: TGCGCCAGCAGCACGACCGGGAACTCGGGGACTGAAGCTTTCTTT.

V gene TRBV28 combines with J gene TRBJ1-5; perhaps TRBD1 as D (6 bases). V was shortened by 8 bases and J by 4 bases, with 12 bases between the two germline ends. Germline V CDR1 and CDR2: MDHEN, SYDVKM. The CDR3 loop spans 13 amino acids. The chain's CDR3 is CASWGAGNQPQHF. The CDR3 bases are TGTGCCAGCTGGGGGGCTGGTAATCAGCCCCAGCATTTT. The full variable domain, in which reference TRBV28 and TRBJ1-5 provide the parts outside the CDR3, is DVKVTQSSRYLVKRTGEKVFLECVQDMDHENMFWYRQDPGLGLRLIYFSYDVKMKEKGDIPEGYSVSREKKERFSLILESASTNQTSMYLCASWGAGNQPQHFGDGTRLSIL.

This chain links TRBV6-6 with TRBJ1-4; D is ambiguous. The CDR3 loop spans 16 amino acids. The ends were cut back, 6 bases at V and 0 bases at J, with 14 bases in the middle. Germline V gives CDR1 MNHNY, CDR2 SVGAGI (reference sequence). The CDR3 spells CASRQQGRTTNEKLFF. The CDR3 nucleotides read TGTGCCAGCAGGCAACAAGGACGGACAACTAATGAAAAACTGTTTTTT.

The genes are TRBV5-1 and TRBJ1-4, with D possibly being TRBD1 (5 bases). The CDR3 is 15 residues long. Germline assignment: CDR1 SGHRS and CDR2 YFSETQ. V gave up 0 bases and J gave up 10 bases, with 16 bases separating them. CDR3 region: CASSLGDSKTGKLFF. The CDR3 DNA reads TGCGCCAGCAGCTTGGGCGACAGCAAAACGGGAAAACTGTTTTTT.

This clonotype appeared many times. The V gene is TRBV14, the J gene TRBJ1-1, with D unresolved. This CDR3 is built from 17 residues. Trimming cost V 0 bases and J 6 bases, with 20 bases left between them. Germline CDR1 and CDR2: SGHDN and FVKESK. The CDR3 nucleotides read TGTGCCAGCAGCCAAGATGTCTCGCCCGGGTATTCCGCTGAAGCTTTCTTT. Encoded protein: CASSQDVSPGYSAEAFF.